Below, one TCR beta chain is given with its context. CDR3 length equals 13 residues. The germline V and J ends were trimmed by 2 bases and 7 bases, with 12 bases remaining between them. Germline V gene lookup returns CDR1 SGHDT and CDR2 YYEEEE. These data are taken from a study of CD8+ T cells in alopecia areata. Study summary: Treatment of the treated patients consisted of oral tofacitinib, 5 to 10 mg twice daily.

Indicated treatment: oral pan-JAK inhibitor, 5-10 mg twice daily. Starting from PBMCs, sorting isolated CD4+ and CD8+ T cells. Following extraction, RNA underwent reverse transcription to cDNA, which served as the sequencing template. Assay: immunoSEQ multiplex PCR; the TCRdb copy retains only in-frame clones and omits some. This sample has about 220,000 clones, with around three fifths found just once. This clonotype was obtained from a human donor with alopecia areata. The sample consisted of CD4+ T cells sorted from blood, taken at week 4, from a patient treated with tofacitinib. This chain joins TRBV5-6 and TRBJ1-2; D uncertain. In nucleotides, the CDR3 is TGTGCCAGCAGCTTAGGTGGCGCGAGTGGCTACACCTTC. Translating it yields CASSLGGASGYTF.